Following are 5 T cell receptor beta chains from one sample sequenced in a study of blood T cell repertoires in COVID-19. The protocol was immunoSEQ multiplex PCR, while the TCRdb copy is restricted to in-frame clones and leaves out a portion. The table has 140,000 to 150,000 clones, over 75% seen once. Sequencing was done on a sample of peripheral blood. These receptors were collected from a woman aged 55-69 years with active COVID-19.

A few counts support this clone. The chain combines TRBV6-5 with TRBJ1-6; 7 nucleotides agree with TRBD1. The CDR3 extends over 12 amino acids. V shed 6 bases, J shed 9 bases, and the junction held 2 bases outside the gene matches. Germline V gene sequence: CDR1 MNHEY, CDR2 SVGAGI. For the CDR3, the DNA is TGTGCCAGCAGATCAGGGGGTTCACCCCTCCACTTT. Translated: CASRSGGSPLHF.

This chain connects TRBV19 to TRBJ1-5; a possible D gene is TRBD1 (5 bases). V was clipped by 4 bases and J by 6 bases, with 13 bases between them. Germline V gene data show CDR1 as LNHDA and CDR2 as SQIVND (reference sequence). The CDR3 loop spans 14 amino acids. The CDR3 bases are TGTGCCAGTAGTACCGGCAGGGTCTCTCAGCCCCAGCATTTT. It translates to CASSTGRVSQPQHF.

About this clone: The sample carries other DNA sequences with the same CDR3. This chain joins TRBV5-1 and TRBJ1-3; 7 bases match TRBD1. CDR3 length equals 16 residues. Looked up from germline, CDR1 is SGHRS and CDR2 is YFSETQ. The V and J ends lost 0 bases and 0 bases, in that order; junction bases with no gene match: 3. DNA of the CDR3: TGCGCCAGCAGCTTGGGACAGGGCCTCTCTGGAAACACCATATATTTT. It yields the protein CASSLGQGLSGNTIYF.

This chain uses TRBV6-1 with TRBJ1-2, with 10 bases fitting TRBD1. V gave up 4 bases and J gave up 4 bases; unmatched junction bases: 9. Germline V gene sequence: CDR1 MNHNS, CDR2 SASEGT. This CDR3 spans 16 amino acids. CDR3 in amino acids: CASSGPGTGAGYGYTF. DNA for the CDR3: TGTGCCAGCAGTGGTCCCGGGACAGGGGCGGGCTATGGCTACACCTTC.

The chain uses TRBV30 and TRBJ2-1; possibly TRBD1 for D (5 bases). The CDR3 consists of 15 residues. V dropped 1 base and J dropped 0 bases, with 10 bases sitting between them. The V gene's germline CDR1 is GTSNPN and CDR2 SVGIG (reference sequence). The DNA of the CDR3 is TGTGCCTGGAGTGGTCGGACAAGCTCCTACAATGAGCAGTTCTTC. Its protein product is CAWSGRTSSYNEQFF.